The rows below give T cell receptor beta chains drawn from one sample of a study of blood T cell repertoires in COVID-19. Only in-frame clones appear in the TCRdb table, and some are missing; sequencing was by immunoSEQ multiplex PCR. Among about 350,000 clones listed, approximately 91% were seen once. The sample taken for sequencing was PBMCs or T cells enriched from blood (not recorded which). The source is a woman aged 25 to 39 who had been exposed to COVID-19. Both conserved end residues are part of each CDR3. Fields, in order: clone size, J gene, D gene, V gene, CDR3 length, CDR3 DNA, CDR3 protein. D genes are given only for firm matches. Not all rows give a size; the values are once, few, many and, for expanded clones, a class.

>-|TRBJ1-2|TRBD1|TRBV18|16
TGTGCCAGCTCACCGGGACAGGCGACCACTAACTATGGCTACACCTTC
CASSPGQATTNYGYTF
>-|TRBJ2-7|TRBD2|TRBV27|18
TGTGCCAGCAGCCGACTAGCGGGAGGGCCGGGGGGCCTCTACGAGCAGTACTTC
CASSRLAGGPGGLYEQYF
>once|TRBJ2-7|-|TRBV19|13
TGTGCCAGTAGTATGGCTCTAGGGGGCGAGCAGTACTTC
CASSMALGGEQYF
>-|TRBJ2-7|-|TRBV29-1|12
TGCAGCGTTGGTCTTCAGAACTACGAGCAGTACTTC
CSVGLQNYEQYF
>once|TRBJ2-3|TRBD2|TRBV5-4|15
TGTGCCAGCAGCTTGGCGGGGGGAGGCACAGATACGCAGTATTTT
CASSLAGGGTDTQYF
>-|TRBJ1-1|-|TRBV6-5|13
TGTGCCAGCCATGGGGCTAAGAACACTGAAGCTTTCTTT
CASHGAKNTEAFF
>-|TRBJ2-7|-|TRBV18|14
TGTGCCAGCTCACCTCGGACAGAAGCCTACGAGCAGTACTTC
CASSPRTEAYEQYF
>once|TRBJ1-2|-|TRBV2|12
TGTGCCAGCAGTGGGACAGTGTGGGGCTACACCTTC
CASSGTVWGYTF
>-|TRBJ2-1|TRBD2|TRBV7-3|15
TGTGCCAGCAGCTCCCTGGGCGGGAGTAGAGATGAGCAGTTCTTC
CASSSLGGSRDEQFF
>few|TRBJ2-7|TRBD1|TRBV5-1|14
TGCGCCAGCAGCCATAACCCGGGACAGGGAGGGCAGTACTTC
CASSHNPGQGGQYF
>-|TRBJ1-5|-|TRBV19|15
TGTGCCAGTAGTATAAACGAACTTAGCAATCAGCCCCAGCATTTT
CASSINELSNQPQHF
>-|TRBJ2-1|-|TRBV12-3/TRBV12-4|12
TGTGCCAGCAGTTCGGGGTACAATGAGCAGTTCTTC
CASSSGYNEQFF
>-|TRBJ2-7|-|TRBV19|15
TGTGCCAGTAGTACCTCACAGGGTAGCTCCTACGAGCAGTACTTC
CASSTSQGSSYEQYF
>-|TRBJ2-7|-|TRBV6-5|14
TGTGCCAGCAGTTACTCGGGCAGAAGTAACGAGCAGTACTTC
CASSYSGRSNEQYF
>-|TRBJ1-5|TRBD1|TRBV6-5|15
TGTGCCAGCAGCTCTAGACAGGGGCTGTCTCAGCCCCAGCATTTT
CASSSRQGLSQPQHF
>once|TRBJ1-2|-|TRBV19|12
TGTGCCGGATCCAGGGTGGGGTATGGCTACACCTTC
CAGSRVGYGYTF
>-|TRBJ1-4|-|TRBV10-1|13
TGCGCCAGCAGTGAGACAGTTGGAAAAAAACTGTTTTTT
CASSETVGKKLFF
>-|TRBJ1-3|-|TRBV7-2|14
TGTGCCAGCAGCTTGCAGGGCCCTGGAAACACCATATATTTT
CASSLQGPGNTIYF
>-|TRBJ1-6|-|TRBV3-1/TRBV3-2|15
TGTGCCAGCAGCCAAGATTCCGGGGTCAATTCACCCCTCCACTTT
CASSQDSGVNSPLHF
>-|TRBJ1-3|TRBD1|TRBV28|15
TGTGCCAGCAGCTCGACAGGGGCCCCTGGAAACACCATATATTTT
CASSSTGAPGNTIYF
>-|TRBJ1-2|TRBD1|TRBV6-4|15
TGTGCCAGCAGTGACCAATCACAGGGGGTAGGTGGCTACACCTTC
CASSDQSQGVGGYTF
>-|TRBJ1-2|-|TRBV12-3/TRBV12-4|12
TGTGCCAGCCAAAGTGCCGCGGGTGGCTACACCTTC
CASQSAAGGYTF
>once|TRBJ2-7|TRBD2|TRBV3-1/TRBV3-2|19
TGTGCCAGCAGCCAAGCCCCCCCGTGGAGGACTAGCGGAGCCTACGAGCAGTACTTC
CASSQAPPWRTSGAYEQYF
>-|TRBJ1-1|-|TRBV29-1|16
TGCAGCGTTACAGTATCTTGGGGGGGGTTAGGCACTGAAGCTTTCTTT
CSVTVSWGGLGTEAFF
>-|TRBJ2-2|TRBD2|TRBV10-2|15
TGCGCCAGCAGTTTAGCGGGGGGGCACACCGGGGAGCTGTTTTTT
CASSLAGGHTGELFF
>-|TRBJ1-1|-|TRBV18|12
TGTGCCAGCTCACCCGGGAACACTGAAGCTTTCTTT
CASSPGNTEAFF
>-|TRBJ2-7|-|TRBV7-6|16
TGTGCCAGCAGCCTATCACCTACAGCCGCCTCAGGGGAGCAGTACTTC
CASSLSPTAASGEQYF
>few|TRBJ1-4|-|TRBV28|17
TGTGCCAGCAGTTTAAGGACCTACAGGGAAACTAATGAAAAACTGTTTTTT
CASSLRTYRETNEKLFF
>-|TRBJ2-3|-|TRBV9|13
TGTGCCAGCAGCGTACAGGGCACAGATACGCAGTATTTT
CASSVQGTDTQYF
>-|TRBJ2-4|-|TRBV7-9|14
TGTGCCAGCAGCTTATCGGCCTCACAGGGAGTCCAGTACTTC
CASSLSASQGVQYF
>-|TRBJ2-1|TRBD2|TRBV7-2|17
TGTGCCAGCAGCTTAGGTGGTCGTAGCGGGAGACCCAATGAGCAGTTCTTC
CASSLGGRSGRPNEQFF
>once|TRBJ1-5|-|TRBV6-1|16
TGTGCCAGCAGTGGTCCGGGAGGGCTTGGCAATCAGCCCCAGCATTTT
CASSGPGGLGNQPQHF
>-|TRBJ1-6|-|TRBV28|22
TGTGCCAGCAGTTTATCGGTGATGTTGGGCAGGGGCAGTTATTCCTATAATTCACCCCTCCACTTT
CASSLSVMLGRGSYSYNSPLHF
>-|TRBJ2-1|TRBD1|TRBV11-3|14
TGTGCCAGCAGCGCCCGACAGGGATGGGATGAGCAGTTCTTC
CASSARQGWDEQFF
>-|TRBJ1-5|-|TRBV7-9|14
TGTGCCAGCAGCTTGGCCAATAGCAATCAGCCCCAGCATTTT
CASSLANSNQPQHF
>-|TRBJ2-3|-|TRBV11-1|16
TGTGCCAGCAGCCAAGCGGGCGGAGCCCTTGGGGATACGCAGTATTTT
CASSQAGGALGDTQYF
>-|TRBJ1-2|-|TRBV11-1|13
TGTGCCAGCAGCTACGACAGAAACTATGGCTACACCTTC
CASSYDRNYGYTF
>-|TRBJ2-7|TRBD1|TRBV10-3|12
TGTGCCATCAACGACAGGGGCTACGAGCAGTACTTC
CAINDRGYEQYF
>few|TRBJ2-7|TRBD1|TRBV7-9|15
TGTGCCAGCAGCACTGGACAGGGGACCCCCTACGAGCAGTACTTC
CASSTGQGTPYEQYF
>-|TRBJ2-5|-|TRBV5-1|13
TGCGCCAGCAGCTTGGGGCTTGGGCAGGGCCAGTACTTC
CASSLGLGQGQYF
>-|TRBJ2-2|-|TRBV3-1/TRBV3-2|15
TGTGCCAGCAGCCAAGTTGGGTTGGGGCCCGGGGAGCTGTTTTTT
CASSQVGLGPGELFF
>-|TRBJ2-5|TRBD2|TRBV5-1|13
TGCGCCAGCAGCCCGGGACTAGGAGAGACCCAGTACTTC
CASSPGLGETQYF